This TCR beta chain derives from a study of shared clonotypes between healthy human individuals. This clone was found a few times. Other DNA sequences of this sample code for an identical CDR3. This table comes from immunoSEQ multiplex PCR, and its TCRdb copy is limited to in-frame clones, with some not included. The sample lists 800,000 to 1,200,000 clones; approximately 78% were seen once. This TCR was recovered from a man aged 18 to 30 in good health. Some clones in this sample may be carry-over from other donors' samples. The sample comprised memory CD4+ T cells from PBMCs. Described subset: CD45RA-negative fraction.

The CDR3 sequence is CASSLAEGNYGYTF. The DNA of the CDR3 is TGCGCCAGCAGCTTGGCCGAGGGTAACTATGGCTACACCTTC. J is TRBJ1-2 and V is TRBV5-1; D gene uncertain. Trimming cost V 0 bases and J 1 base, with 7 bases left between them. Germline V lookup: CDR1 SGHRS, CDR2 YFSETQ. This CDR3 contains 14 residues. The full variable domain, in which reference TRBV5-1 and TRBJ1-2 provide the parts outside the CDR3, is KAGVTQTPRYLIKTRGQQVTLSCSPISGHRSVSWYQQTPGQGLQFLFEYFSETQRNKGNFPGRFSGRQFSNSRSEMNVSTLELGDSALYLCASSLAEGNYGYTFGSGTRLTVV.